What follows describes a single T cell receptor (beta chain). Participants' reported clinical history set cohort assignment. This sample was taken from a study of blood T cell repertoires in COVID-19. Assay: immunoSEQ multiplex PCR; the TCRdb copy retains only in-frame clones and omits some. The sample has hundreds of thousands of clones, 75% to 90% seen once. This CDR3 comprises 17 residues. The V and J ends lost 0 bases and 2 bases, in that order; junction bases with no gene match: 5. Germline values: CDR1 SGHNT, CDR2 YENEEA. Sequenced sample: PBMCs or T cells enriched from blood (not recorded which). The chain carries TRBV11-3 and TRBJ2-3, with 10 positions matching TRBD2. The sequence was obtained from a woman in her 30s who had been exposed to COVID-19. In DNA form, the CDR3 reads TGTGCCAGCAGCTTAGAAGGTAGCGGGGGGACCACAGATACGCAGTATTTT. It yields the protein CASSLEGSGGTTDTQYF. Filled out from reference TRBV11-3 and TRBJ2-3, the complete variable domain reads EAGVVQSPRYKIIEKKQPVAFWCNPISGHNTLYWYLQNLGQGPELLIRYENEEAVDDSQLPKDRFSAERLKGVDSTLKIQPAELGDSAVYLCASSLEGSGGTTDTQYFGPGTRLTVL.